This T cell receptor beta chain was retrieved from a study of identifying expanded T cells in peripheral blood. TCRdb keeps only in-frame clones here, not all; method: immunoSEQ multiplex PCR. The repertoire holds over 85,000 clones, with approximately 88% as singletons. Points from the study as a whole: Over about two and four weeks, about 17 and 20 clones changed, versus roughly 1.1 between replicates. Two-week clone count variance significantly increased as total template count grew.

Comments on this clone: Its antigen remains unknown.

Losses at the gene ends were 6 bases for V and 4 bases for J; bases not matched to a gene: 7. The CDR3 is 15 amino acids. CDR1 is SNHLY, CDR2 FYNNEI, per germline. The clonotype was recovered from a person between 18 and 75 years old in good health. This chain links TRBV2 with TRBJ2-1, with 9 bases fitting TRBD2. Input material: blood. CDR3: CASRSSGSGYNEQFF. The CDR3 coding sequence is TGTGCCAGCAGAAGTAGCGGGAGTGGGTACAATGAGCAGTTCTTC.